Following are 23 T cell receptor beta chains from one sample sequenced in a study of Ad26.COV2.S vaccination and SARS-CoV-2 variants (dated by TCRdb to the early 2020s). The meaning of the sample's time point label: individuals recovered from natural SARS-CoV-2 infection. Library construction relied on the immunoSEQ multiplex PCR assay. The source is immuneACCESS, and TCRdb retained only in-frame sequences with V and J called. Part of the clones is not carried over; for the studies checked, unresolved V genes explain less than half of this, and the remainder is unexplained. The sample table holds 350,000 to 450,000 clones, of which about 91% were seen once. The ten largest clones capture under 5% of the sample. Source: peripheral blood, taken after recovery from COVID-19. All receptors derive from a human donor who had recovered from COVID-19.

As concerns this clone: The same CDR3 also results from other DNA sequences found in this sample. V is TRBV6-5 and J is TRBJ1-3, with D perhaps matching TRBD1 (6 bases). V was clipped by 9 bases and J by 4 bases, with 16 bases between them. The CDR3 length is 14 residues. The germline V gene encodes CDR1 MNHEY and CDR2 SVGAGI. The CDR3 nucleotides read TGTGCCAGTTCTTATGGGGGCCCGGGAAACACCATATATTTT. It specifies CASSYGGPGNTIYF.

The rearrangement uses TRBV4-3 and TRBJ2-3; 7 nucleotides align to TRBD2. The trim removed 0 bases at V and 2 bases at J, leaving 5 bases unmatched. This CDR3 contains 16 residues. Germline V lookup: CDR1 LGHNA, CDR2 YSLEER. Here the CDR3 DNA reads TGCGCCAGCAGCCAAGATCAGCGGGGCAACACAGATACGCAGTATTTT. It specifies CASSQDQRGNTDTQYF.

This rearrangement joins TRBV7-2 to TRBJ2-7; a possible D gene is TRBD2 (5 bases). In germline, CDR1 is SGHTA, CDR2 FQGNSA. The V and J ends lost 1 base and 2 bases respectively, with 12 bases between them. The CDR3 has 15 amino acids. The CDR3 DNA is TGTGCCAGCAGCTTAGGCTCGGGATGGGCCTACGAGCAGTACTTC. This codes for CASSLGSGWAYEQYF. Full variable domain (rest looked up from reference TRBV7-2 and TRBJ2-7): GAGVSQSPSNKVTEKGKDVELRCDPISGHTALYWYRQSLGQGLEFLIYFQGNSAPDKSGLPSDRFSAERTGGSVSTLTIQRTQQEDSAVYLCASSLGSGWAYEQYFGPGTRLTVT.

This clone was picked up one time. The rearrangement links TRBV11-2 to TRBJ2-7; D unresolved. The CDR3 loop spans 16 amino acids. The V end was cut by 1 base, the J end by 0 bases, with 13 bases between. Germline loops: CDR1 SGHAT, CDR2 FQNNGV. CDR3 nucleotide sequence: TGTGCCAGCAGCTTAGCGGCCACGTACTTCTCCTACGAGCAGTACTTC. This gives the protein CASSLAATYFSYEQYF.

The genes are TRBV24-1 and TRBJ2-2, with D hard to call. The CDR3 has 13 amino acids. Germline V gives CDR1 KGHDR, CDR2 SFDVKD. V was clipped by 2 bases and J by 3 bases, with 3 bases between them. The DNA for the CDR3 is TGTGCCACCAGTGATTATTACACCGGGGAGCTGTTTTTT. Translating it yields CATSDYYTGELFF.

The chain combines TRBV6-6 with TRBJ2-7; D not certain. Germline CDR1 and CDR2: MNHNY and SVGAGI (reference sequence). Deletions cut 0 bases from V and 0 bases from J, with 9 bases between. The CDR3 contains 15 residues. In DNA form, the CDR3 reads TGTGCCAGCAGTTACTCGGCCAGAAGCTCCTACGAGCAGTACTTC. Its translation: CASSYSARSSYEQYF.

The chain uses TRBV7-9 and TRBJ1-4; no clear D gene. The V gene lost 7 bases and the J gene lost 8 bases, with 11 bases spanning the gap. Germline V gene data show CDR1 as SEHNR and CDR2 as FQNEAQ (reference sequence). The CDR3 has 12 amino acids. CDR3 sequence reads: CASTPEREKLFF. CDR3 bases: TGTGCCAGCACCCCAGAAAGGGAAAAACTGTTTTTT. Supplemented by reference TRBV7-9 and TRBJ1-4, the full variable domain reads DTGVSQNPRHKITKRGQNVTFRCDPISEHNRLYWYRQTLGQGPEFLTYFQNEAQLEKSRLLSDRFSAERPKGSFSTLEIQRTEQGDSAMYLCASTPEREKLFFGSGTQLSVL.

The chain joins TRBV11-2 to TRBJ2-3; possible D gene TRBD2, 6 bases. Trimming removed 1 base from V and 2 bases from J, with 22 bases in between. The CDR3 spans 19 residues. Germline CDR1 and CDR2: SGHAT and FQNNGV. CDR3 residues: CASSLAGRRGSRHTDTQYF. CDR3 nucleotides: TGTGCCAGCAGCTTAGCGGGGAGGCGGGGATCCCGACACACAGATACGCAGTATTTT.

Details on this clone: At one of its ends the junction is not consistent with the germline gene, which may arise from a read error. The chain employs TRBV7-8 and TRBJ2-7; TRBD1 agrees at 9 bases. The CDR3 has 14 amino acids. Germline values: CDR1 SGHVS, CDR2 FQNEAQ. In DNA form, the CDR3 reads TGTGCCATCAGCCCGACAGGGGGAGGTGGCGAGCAGTACTTC. The encoded protein is CAISPTGGGGEQYF.

J is TRBJ2-2 and V is TRBV29-1; D perhaps matches TRBD1 (5 bases). The CDR3 is made up of 14 amino acids. Germline V gene sequence: CDR1 SQVTM, CDR2 ANQGSEA. V gave up 4 bases and J gave up 1 base, with 10 bases separating them. The CDR3 loop is CSVGLQGNTGELFF. The CDR3 DNA follows: TGCAGCGTTGGTCTTCAGGGGAACACCGGGGAGCTGTTTTTT.

This chain joins TRBV5-1 and TRBJ2-3; D may be TRBD2 (5 bases). V lost 6 bases, J lost 0 bases, and 14 bases lay in between. CDR1 and CDR2 (germline): SGHRS, YFSETQ. The CDR3 contains 15 residues. CDR3 sequence (DNA): TGCGCCAGCAAGAAGGACTCCACTAGCACAGATACGCAGTATTTT. This gives the protein CASKKDSTSTDTQYF.

The chain links TRBV7-2 to TRBJ2-7, with 11 bases aligning to TRBD2. Germline loops: CDR1 SGHTA, CDR2 FQGNSA. This CDR3 contains 16 residues. The V gene end was trimmed by 1 base and the J gene end by 9 bases; junction bases not matched to a gene: 11. The CDR3 bases are TGTGCCAGCAGCTTAGTTGGAGCCTTAGCGGGGGGGGCGCAGTACTTC. Translated, it gives CASSLVGALAGGAQYF.

The rearrangement uses TRBV7-9 and TRBJ1-2; D ambiguous. The CDR3 is made up of 14 amino acids. V lost 2 bases to trimming and J lost 4 bases, with 11 bases between them. CDR1 SEHNR and CDR2 FQNEAQ come from the germline V gene (reference sequence). The CDR3 DNA reads TGTGCCAGCAGCTTACAGGACGGAACCTATGGCTACACCTTC. It translates to CASSLQDGTYGYTF.

Notes on this clone: This sample includes further DNA sequences coding for the same CDR3. The rearrangement links TRBV4-1 to TRBJ2-3; D is unclear. Germline CDR1 MGHRA, CDR2 YSYEKL. V lost 2 bases, J lost 1 base, and 4 bases lay in between. The CDR3 length is 13 residues. The CDR3: CASSQPGTDTQYF. CDR3 DNA sequence: TGCGCCAGCAGCCAACCAGGCACAGATACGCAGTATTTT.

This clone has only one observation. The genes are TRBV5-6 and TRBJ1-1, with 7 nucleotides matching TRBD1. The CDR3 consists of 14 residues. Unmatched junction bases numbered 6, after V lost 2 bases and J lost 5 bases. Germline CDR1 SGHDT, CDR2 YYEEEE. This chain's CDR3 is CASSLRQGWTEAFF. The CDR3 DNA reads TGTGCCAGCAGCTTACGACAGGGTTGGACTGAAGCTTTCTTT.

The rearrangement uses TRBV7-2 and TRBJ2-5, with D unresolved. The V end was cut by 0 bases, the J end by 3 bases, with 17 bases between. There are 17 residues in the CDR3. The germline V gene encodes CDR1 SGHTA and CDR2 FQGNSA. The chain's CDR3 is CASSLATASPAKETQYF. DNA for the CDR3: TGTGCCAGCAGCTTAGCCACAGCAAGCCCGGCGAAAGAGACCCAGTACTTC.

This chain joins TRBV11-2 and TRBJ2-3; 8 bases agree with TRBD2. Germline CDR1 SGHAT, CDR2 FQNNGV. The CDR3 spans 17 residues. After removal of 2 bases from V and 2 bases from J, the junction contained 9 bases not matched to a gene. The CDR3 DNA reads TGTGCCAGCAGCTTATACTCCGGGGGGGTTGTCACAGATACGCAGTATTTT. Translating gives CASSLYSGGVVTDTQYF.

V is TRBV24-1 and J is TRBJ1-2; no firm D call. With 5 bases removed from V and 4 bases from J, the gap between germline ends came to 13 bases. The CDR3 contains 14 residues. The germline V gene encodes CDR1 KGHDR and CDR2 SFDVKD. Here the CDR3 reads CATSAKGGSYGYTF. The CDR3 DNA sequence: TGTGCCACCAGTGCCAAGGGCGGGAGCTATGGCTACACCTTC.

The chain employs TRBV12-5 and TRBJ1-5, with D possibly matching TRBD1 (5 bases). Germline values: CDR1 LGHNT, CDR2 FRNRAP. The length of the CDR3 is 16 residues. Trimming pared 1 base from V and 2 bases from J, leaving 12 bases between. DNA for the CDR3: TGTGCTAGTGGTTTGGCCCCGGGGGTAGGCAATCAGCCCCAGCATTTT. Translation: CASGLAPGVGNQPQHF.

The chain combines TRBV10-3 with TRBJ1-4, with D maybe TRBD1 (6 bases). CDR1 is ENHRY and CDR2 is SYGVKD in the germline V gene. CDR3 size: 14 residues. Trimming took off 2 bases at V and 8 bases at J, with 12 bases between the two ends. The chain's CDR3 is CAISERGGEEKLFF. CDR3 coding DNA: TGTGCCATCAGTGAGAGGGGGGGAGAAGAAAAACTGTTTTTT.

This chain uses TRBV5-1 with TRBJ2-3; D is unresolved. V shed 0 bases and J shed 2 bases, with 7 bases lying between them. The CDR3 is made up of 14 amino acids. In germline, CDR1 is SGHRS, CDR2 YFSETQ. CDR3 sequence: CASSLEVATDTQYF. CDR3 nucleotide sequence: TGCGCCAGCAGCTTGGAAGTTGCCACAGATACGCAGTATTTT.

The rearrangement uses TRBV19 and TRBJ2-1; no reliable D call. This CDR3 contains 11 residues. Between the trimmed V and J ends, which lost 4 bases and 8 bases, there was a span of 6 bases. Germline V gene sequence: CDR1 LNHDA, CDR2 SQIVND (reference sequence). CDR3 nucleotide sequence: TGTGCCAGTAGTAGATACGATGAGCAGTTCTTC. This translates into CASSRYDEQFF.

The chain recombines TRBV10-3 with TRBJ1-1; no clear D gene. The CDR3 has 14 residues. Per the germline V gene, CDR1 is ENHRY and CDR2 is SYGVKD. V was pared by 0 bases and J by 1 base, with 6 bases between. CDR3 in DNA: TGTGCCATCAGTGAGTCAGGAAAGAACACTGAAGCTTTCTTT. It encodes CAISESGKNTEAFF.